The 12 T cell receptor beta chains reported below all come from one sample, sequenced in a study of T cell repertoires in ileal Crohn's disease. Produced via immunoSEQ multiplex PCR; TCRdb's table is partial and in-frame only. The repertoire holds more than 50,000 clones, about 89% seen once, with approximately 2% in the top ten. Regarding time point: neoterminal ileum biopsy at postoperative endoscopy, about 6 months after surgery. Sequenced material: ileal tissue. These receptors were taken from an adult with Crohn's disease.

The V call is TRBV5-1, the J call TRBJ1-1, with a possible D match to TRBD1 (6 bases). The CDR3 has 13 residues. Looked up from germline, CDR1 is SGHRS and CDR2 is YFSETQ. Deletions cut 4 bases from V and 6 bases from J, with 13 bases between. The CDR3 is CASSRRDNSEAFF. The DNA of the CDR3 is TGCGCCAGCAGCCGCCGGGACAACTCTGAAGCTTTCTTT.

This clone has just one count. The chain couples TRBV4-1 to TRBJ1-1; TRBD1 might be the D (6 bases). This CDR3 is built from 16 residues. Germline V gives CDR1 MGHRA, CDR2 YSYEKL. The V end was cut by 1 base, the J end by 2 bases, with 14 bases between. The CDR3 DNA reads TGCGCCAGCAGCCAAGCCGACACTGGGGGCAACACTGAAGCTTTCTTT. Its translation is CASSQADTGGNTEAFF.

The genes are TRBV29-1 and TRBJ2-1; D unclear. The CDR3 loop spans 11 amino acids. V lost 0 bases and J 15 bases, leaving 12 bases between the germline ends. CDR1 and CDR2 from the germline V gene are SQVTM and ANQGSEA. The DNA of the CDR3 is TGCAGCGTTGAAGACCCCGTAATTCGGTTCTTC. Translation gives CSVEDPVIRFF.

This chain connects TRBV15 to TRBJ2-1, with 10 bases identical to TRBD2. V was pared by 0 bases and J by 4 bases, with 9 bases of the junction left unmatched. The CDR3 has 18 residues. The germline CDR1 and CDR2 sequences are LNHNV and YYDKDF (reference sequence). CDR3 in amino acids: CATSRDLLGLAVYNEQFF. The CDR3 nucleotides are TGTGCCACCAGCAGAGATCTTCTTGGACTAGCGGTATACAATGAGCAGTTCTTC. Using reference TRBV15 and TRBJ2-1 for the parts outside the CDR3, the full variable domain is DAMVIQNPRYQVTQFGKPVTLSCSQTLNHNVMYWYQQKSSQAPKLLFHYYDKDFNNEADTPDNFQSRRPNTSFCFLDIRSPGLGDTAMYLCATSRDLLGLAVYNEQFFGPGTRLTVL.

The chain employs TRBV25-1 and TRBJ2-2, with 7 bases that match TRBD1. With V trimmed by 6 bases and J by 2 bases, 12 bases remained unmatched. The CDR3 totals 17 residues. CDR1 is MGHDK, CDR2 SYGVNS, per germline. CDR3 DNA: TGTGCCAGCAGGAAGAGCCTAACAGGGGTAAACACCGGGGAGCTGTTTTTT. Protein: CASRKSLTGVNTGELFF. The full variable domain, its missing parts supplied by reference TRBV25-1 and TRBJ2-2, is EADIYQTPRYLVIGTGKKITLECSQTMGHDKMYWYQQDPGMELHLIHYSYGVNSTEKGDLSSESTVSRIRTEHFPLTLESARPSHTSQYLCASRKSLTGVNTGELFFGEGSRLTVL.

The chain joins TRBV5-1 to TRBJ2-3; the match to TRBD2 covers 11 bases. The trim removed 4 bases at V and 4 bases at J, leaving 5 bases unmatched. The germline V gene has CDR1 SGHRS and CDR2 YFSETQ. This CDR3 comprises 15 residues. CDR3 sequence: CASSQTSGGSDTQYF. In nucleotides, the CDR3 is TGCGCCAGCAGCCAAACTAGCGGGGGTTCAGATACGCAGTATTTT.

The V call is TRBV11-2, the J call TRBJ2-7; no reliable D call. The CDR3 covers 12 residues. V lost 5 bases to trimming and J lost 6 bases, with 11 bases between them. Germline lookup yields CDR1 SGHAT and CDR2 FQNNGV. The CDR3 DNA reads TGTGCCAGCAGCCCAACAGAAGGCGAGCAGTACTTC. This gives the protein CASSPTEGEQYF.

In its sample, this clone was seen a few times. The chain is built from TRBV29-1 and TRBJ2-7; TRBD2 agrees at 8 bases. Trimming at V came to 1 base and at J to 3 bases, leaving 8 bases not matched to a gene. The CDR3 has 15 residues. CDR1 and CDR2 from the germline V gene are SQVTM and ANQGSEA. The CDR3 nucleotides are TGCAGCGTTGAAGGTCGCGGTAGCGGGGACTACGAGCAGTACTTC. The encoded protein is CSVEGRGSGDYEQYF.

The CDR3 sequence is CASSFTPEGSTKNIQYF. The CDR3 region has the DNA TGTGCCAGTAGTTTCACCCCGGAGGGTAGCACCAAAAACATTCAGTACTTC. This chain connects TRBV19 to TRBJ2-4; tentative D call: TRBD2 (6 bases). Between the trimmed V and J ends, which lost 5 bases and 2 bases, there was a span of 19 bases. Germline V gene sequence: CDR1 LNHDA, CDR2 SQIVND (reference sequence). This CDR3 has 17 amino acids.

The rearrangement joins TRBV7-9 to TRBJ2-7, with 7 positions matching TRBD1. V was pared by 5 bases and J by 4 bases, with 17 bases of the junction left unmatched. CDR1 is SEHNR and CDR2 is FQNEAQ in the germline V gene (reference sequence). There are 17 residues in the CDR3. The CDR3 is CASSPPRQGIFGYEQYF. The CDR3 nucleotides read TGTGCCAGCAGCCCTCCTCGACAGGGAATATTTGGATACGAGCAGTACTTC.

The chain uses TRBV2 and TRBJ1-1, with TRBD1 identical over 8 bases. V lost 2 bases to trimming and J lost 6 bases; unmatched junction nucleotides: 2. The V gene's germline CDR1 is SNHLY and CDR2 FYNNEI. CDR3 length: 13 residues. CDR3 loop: CASSEWGQAEAFF. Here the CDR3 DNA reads TGTGCCAGCAGTGAATGGGGACAGGCTGAAGCTTTCTTT.

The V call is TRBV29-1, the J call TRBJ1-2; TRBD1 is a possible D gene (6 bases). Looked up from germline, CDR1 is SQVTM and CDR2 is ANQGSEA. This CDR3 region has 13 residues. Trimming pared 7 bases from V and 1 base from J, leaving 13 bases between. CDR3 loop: CSAQGTRNYGYTF. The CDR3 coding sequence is TGCAGCGCCCAAGGGACACGTAACTATGGCTACACCTTC.